A selection of T cell receptor beta chains follows, all from one sample in a study of T cell repertoires in cytomegalovirus infection. What these receptors recognize is not known. TCRdb independently ran MiXCR on the reads; one entry per CDR3 protein. The profile shows about 74,000 distinct CDR3 sequences, about 30% of them singletons. Sequenced here: CD8+ T cells from cultured PBMCs, sampled from culture after CMV antigen stimulation. The source of these receptors is a human donor in good health (CMV status not recorded). Some clones in this sample may be carry-over from other donors' samples. The CDR3 runs from the conserved cysteine through the conserved F or W. Fields, in order: V gene, D gene, J gene, clone size, CDR3 DNA, CDR3 protein. D genes are given only for firm matches. Expanded clones are given a class, and other clones once, few, many or no size at all.

TRBV6-2/TRBV6-3	-	TRBJ2-1	-	TGTGCCAGCAGTTCGGAGTACTCCTACAATGAGCAGTTCTTC	CASSSEYSYNEQFF
TRBV18	-	TRBJ2-3	few	TGTGCCAGCTCACCTCCGGGACACAGCACAGATACGCAGTATTTT	CASSPPGHSTDTQYF
TRBV5-4	-	TRBJ2-5	-	TGTGCCAGCAGCGGAGGGGCGCAGTTTAATCAAGAGACCCAGTACTTC	CASSGGAQFNQETQYF
TRBV2	-	TRBJ1-4	few	TGTGCCAGCAGTGATGGCAGGGAGGTGGAAAAACTGTTTTTT	CASSDGREVEKLFF
TRBV24-1	-	TRBJ2-5	-	TGTGCCACCAGTGACAAGACGGGGACCCAAGAGACCCAGTACTTC	CATSDKTGTQETQYF
TRBV19	TRBD1	TRBJ1-2	-	TGTGCCAGTAGCCTAGTGGCACAGGGGACGGCCGGCTACACCTTC	CASSLVAQGTAGYTF
TRBV7-2	-	TRBJ1-1	-	TGTGCCAGCAGGTGGGGCAGGGAATTGAACACTGAAGCTTTCTTT	CASRWGRELNTEAFF
TRBV12-3/TRBV12-4	-	TRBJ2-3	many	TGTGCCAGCAGTTTTGGCACAGATACGCAGTATTTT	CASSFGTDTQYF
TRBV6-2/TRBV6-3	TRBD1	TRBJ2-1	many	TGTGCCAGCAGTAGACAGGGCTACAATGAGCAGTTCTTC	CASSRQGYNEQFF
TRBV19	-	TRBJ1-1	-	TGTGCCAGTAGTATATTTGGGGGGGCGCGGAACACTGAAGCTTTCTTT	CASSIFGGARNTEAFF
TRBV2	-	TRBJ1-1	-	TGTGCCAGCAGTGATTCGACAGGTACGAACACTGAAGCTTTCTTT	CASSDSTGTNTEAFF
TRBV4-1	-	TRBJ2-3	few	TGCGCCAGCAGCCAAGTAGGGACTAGCACAGATACGCAGTATTTT	CASSQVGTSTDTQYF
TRBV12-3/TRBV12-4	TRBD1	TRBJ2-1	-	TGTGCCAGCAGCCCATCGGGACAGCCCTACAATGAGCAGTTCTTC	CASSPSGQPYNEQFF
TRBV2	TRBD2	TRBJ2-1	many	TGTGCCAGCAGAATATCCGGGACTAGCTCCTACAATGAGCAGTTCTTC	CASRISGTSSYNEQFF
TRBV7-2	TRBD2	TRBJ2-1	many	TGTGCCAGCAGCTTAGGGGGACTACGTTACAATGAGCAGTTCTTC	CASSLGGLRYNEQFF
TRBV11-2	-	TRBJ1-1	-	TGTGCCAGCAGCTTAGATGTGGCGGGCACTGAAGCTTTCTTT	CASSLDVAGTEAFF
TRBV27	-	TRBJ1-1	-	TGTGCCAGCAGCCGAAGCCTATGGACTGAAGCTTTCTTT	CASSRSLWTEAFF
TRBV4-3	-	TRBJ2-7	few	TGCGCCAGCAGCCAAGAGCCCAGGGAGTACGAGCAGTACTTC	CASSQEPREYEQYF
TRBV27	TRBD2	TRBJ2-5	many	TGTGCCAGCAGTTTAACTAGCGGGAGTCCCCCATTAGAGACCCAGTACTTC	CASSLTSGSPPLETQYF
TRBV6-1	-	TRBJ2-7	-	TGTGCCAGCAGTGAGCCCCCAGACAGGGCGGGGGAGCAGTACTTC	CASSEPPDRAGEQYF
TRBV12-3/TRBV12-4	-	TRBJ2-3	few	TGTGCCAGCAGTTTGGGGTGGACAGATACGCAGTATTTT	CASSLGWTDTQYF
TRBV28	-	TRBJ1-5	-	TGTGCCAGCAGTTTGGAGGCTCCGGATAGCAATCAGCCCCAGCATTTT	CASSLEAPDSNQPQHF
TRBV6-6	-	TRBJ2-3	-	TGTGCCAGCAGTTACCAAGATACGCAGTATTTT	CASSYQDTQYF
TRBV4-3	TRBD2	TRBJ2-2	few	TGCGCCAGCAGCCAAGCCTCTAGCGGGACTTACACCGGGGAGCTGTTTTTT	CASSQASSGTYTGELFF
TRBV6-5	TRBD2	TRBJ2-3	-	TGTGCCAGCACGGGGCGGGAGGGCCCCACAGATACGCAGTATTTT	CASTGREGPTDTQYF
TRBV12-3/TRBV12-4	-	TRBJ2-7	few	TGTGCCAGCAGTTTGGGGGTTAGTTACGAGCAGTACTTC	CASSLGVSYEQYF
TRBV29-1	-	TRBJ2-7	few	TGCAGCGTTGACGGGGATTCCTACGAGCAGTACTTC	CSVDGDSYEQYF
TRBV12-3/TRBV12-4	-	TRBJ2-1	many	TGTGCCAGCAGTTTGGGACCTGGGGGTGAGCAGTTCTTC	CASSLGPGGEQFF
TRBV30	-	TRBJ2-7	-	TGTGCCTGGGGTCCGGAAATGTACTACGAGCAGTACTTC	CAWGPEMYYEQYF
TRBV12-3/TRBV12-4	-	TRBJ2-3	few	TGTGCCAGCAGCCCCGGACTGACTAATACGCAGTATTTT	CASSPGLTNTQYF
TRBV6-5	TRBD1	TRBJ2-1	-	TGTGCCAGCAGTTACGGGACAGTCGACAATGAGCAGTTCTTC	CASSYGTVDNEQFF
TRBV12-3/TRBV12-4	-	TRBJ2-7	-	TGTGCCAGCAGTTTTCCCGGGGAGCAGTACTTC	CASSFPGEQYF
TRBV15	TRBD2	TRBJ2-3	many	TGTGCCACCAGCAGAGATATGGGACTAAACACAGATACGCAGTATTTT	CATSRDMGLNTDTQYF
TRBV12-3/TRBV12-4	-	TRBJ1-2	-	TGTGCCAGCAGCCCGGGACCGCGGATCTATGGCTACACCTTC	CASSPGPRIYGYTF
TRBV19	-	TRBJ1-6	few	TGTGCCAGTAGTATAGAAGGGGGGTATAATTCACCCCTCCACTTT	CASSIEGGYNSPLHF
TRBV6-5	-	TRBJ1-1	many	TGTGCCAGCAGTCAGACCACAATGAACACTGAAGCTTTCTTT	CASSQTTMNTEAFF
TRBV7-9	-	TRBJ2-7	few	TGTGCCAGCAGCCGTTCCGGGACCCCCTACGAGCAGTACTTC	CASSRSGTPYEQYF
TRBV4-3	-	TRBJ1-3	-	TGCGTCAGCAGCCAAGGTGCGGCCTCTGGAAACACCATATATTTT	CVSSQGAASGNTIYF
TRBV7-2	TRBD2	TRBJ2-4	-	TGTGCCAGCAGCAGACCGGGACTAGCGTCCAAAAACATTCAGTACTTC	CASSRPGLASKNIQYF
TRBV20-1	-	TRBJ2-4	-	TGCAGTGCCAAGGAATTAGCCAAAAACATTCAGTACTTC	CSAKELAKNIQYF
TRBV11-2	-	TRBJ1-3	many	TGTGCCAGCAGCACCTTCCAGGGCCTCTCTGGAAACACCATATATTTT	CASSTFQGLSGNTIYF
TRBV7-2	-	TRBJ2-7	many	TGTGCCAGCACCCCCGGTGGGACGGTCTCCTACGAGCAGTACTTC	CASTPGGTVSYEQYF
TRBV24-1	TRBD1	TRBJ2-2	few	TGTGCCACCAGTGAGGGACAGGGGGCCATCGGGGAGCTGTTTTTT	CATSEGQGAIGELFF
TRBV6-6	TRBD1	TRBJ2-7	many	TGTGCCAGCAAGAGGACAGGGGTAATCTACGAGCAGTACTTC	CASKRTGVIYEQYF
TRBV10-3	TRBD1	TRBJ2-5	few	TGTGCCATCAGTGAGGGGGACAGCAAGGGGGAGACCCAGTACTTC	CAISEGDSKGETQYF
TRBV4-3	-	TRBJ1-4	-	TGCACCAGCAGCCCAGCTCGAACTGAAAAACTGTTTTTT	CTSSPARTEKLFF
TRBV7-2	TRBD1	TRBJ1-5	-	TGTGCCAGCAGCTCGATGGACAGGGGGCAGCCCCAGCATTTT	CASSSMDRGQPQHF
TRBV4-3	TRBD2	TRBJ2-1	-	TGCGCCAGCAGCCAAGATCGACTAGCGGGAGGATCCTACAATGAGCAGTTCTTC	CASSQDRLAGGSYNEQFF
TRBV19	TRBD1	TRBJ1-1	-	TGTGCCAGTAGTACAACGGGACAGTTTTCCGAAGCTTTCTTT	CASSTTGQFSEAFF
TRBV13	-	TRBJ2-2	-	TGTGCCAGCAGCCAGGGGAAAAACACCGGGGAGCTGTTTTTT	CASSQGKNTGELFF
TRBV7-9	-	TRBJ2-7	-	TGTGCCAGCAGCAGCCGGGACAAGACCTACGAGCAGTACTTC	CASSSRDKTYEQYF
TRBV30	-	TRBJ2-3	-	TGTGCCTGGAGTGGCCCTATCGGCACAGATACGCAGTATTTT	CAWSGPIGTDTQYF
TRBV5-6	-	TRBJ1-5	-	TGTGCCAGCAGCCCCGGCGGGCCGGCCTATAGCAATCAGCCCCAGCATTTT	CASSPGGPAYSNQPQHF